Following are 2 T cell receptor beta chains from one sample sequenced in a study of cytomegalovirus exposure and HLA in healthy donors. The study ran its PCR with 60 Vbeta and 13 Jbeta primers. Generated by immunoSEQ multiplex PCR, the TCRdb table keeps only in-frame clones and is missing some. The table lists 160,000 or so clones, over 70% of them singletons. Sequencing was performed on PBMCs. Every receptor here comes from a young man in good health and CMV-seropositive.

The chain links TRBV7-3 to TRBJ2-5; 14 bases fit TRBD2. With V trimmed by 5 bases and J by 4 bases, 6 bases remained unmatched. This CDR3 region has 16 residues. Germline V gene lookup returns CDR1 SGHTA and CDR2 FQGTGA. The CDR3 region is CASSPRLAGGRETQYF. Written as DNA, the CDR3 is TGTGCCAGCAGCCCGCGACTAGCGGGGGGGCGAGAGACCCAGTACTTC.

The CDR3 bases are TGTGCCAGCAGTGACTTAGCGGGAGACTACAATGAGCAGTTCTTC. The encoded protein is CASSDLAGDYNEQFF. The chain links TRBV6-4 to TRBJ2-1, with 9 nucleotides matching TRBD2. The CDR3 length is 15 residues. With V trimmed by 1 base and J by 3 bases, 1 base remained unmatched. Per germline, CDR1 MRHNA and CDR2 SNTAGT.